These T cell receptor beta chains were read from a single sample in a study of blood T cell repertoires in COVID-19. Sequenced by immunoSEQ multiplex PCR; TCRdb stores in-frame clones only, minus some. The sample contains some 460,000 clones, about 89% of which appear only once. The source material was peripheral blood. These receptors all come from a woman aged 30 to 39 with acute or convalescent COVID-19. The CDR3 runs from the conserved cysteine through the conserved F or W. The D gene is left open where the match is weak. Clone size is shown for a subset of rows, as once, few, many or a class of expanded clone.

v_call	d_call	j_call	clone_size	cdr3_nt	cdr3_aa
TRBV28	NA	TRBJ2-1	NA	TGTGCCAGCAGTCCTCCGCGGGGGCGTTGGAGTGAGCAGTTCTTC	CASSPPRGRWSEQFF
TRBV21-1	NA	TRBJ1-5	NA	TGTGCCAGCAGCAAAATGTTTGTGTCAGGGGCAGCCCTAAATCAGCCCCAGCATTTT	CASSKMFVSGAALNQPQHF
TRBV4-2	TRBD1	TRBJ1-2	NA	TGTGCCAGCAGCGACCGGGACAGGGTCTATGGCTACACCTTC	CASSDRDRVYGYTF
TRBV3-1/TRBV3-2	NA	TRBJ1-2	few	TGTGCCAGCAGCCAAGATCTTGCGGGGGCGGATGGCTACACCTTC	CASSQDLAGADGYTF
TRBV2	NA	TRBJ2-1	NA	TGTGCCAGCATTCGGGGGTGGTACTACAATGAGCAGTTCTTC	CASIRGWYYNEQFF
TRBV7-2	TRBD2	TRBJ2-1	NA	TGTGCCAGCAGCCCGAGCGGGGCTGGATACAATGAGCAGTTCTTC	CASSPSGAGYNEQFF
TRBV28	NA	TRBJ1-2	NA	TGTGCCAGCAAAACGGGGGGGGTACTATATGGCTACACCTTC	CASKTGGVLYGYTF
TRBV6-2/TRBV6-3	NA	TRBJ2-7	few	TGTGCCAGCAGTCAAACCCTGCCGGCCTACGAGCAGTACTTC	CASSQTLPAYEQYF
TRBV23-1	NA	TRBJ1-1	once	TGCGCCAGCAGTCAACGGGACCCAGACCGGGGGGCGAACACTGAAGCTTTCTTT	CASSQRDPDRGANTEAFF
TRBV11-2	NA	TRBJ2-7	few	TGTGCCAGCAGTTATACAGGAGCCTACGAGCAGTACTTC	CASSYTGAYEQYF
TRBV18	NA	TRBJ2-3	NA	TGTGCCAGCTCACCACAACAGGTCCGCCGAGGGGGAGATACGCAGTATTTT	CASSPQQVRRGGDTQYF
TRBV2	TRBD1	TRBJ2-1	NA	TGTGCCAGCAGCCTAGACAGGGGCGAGTACAATGAGCAGTTCTTC	CASSLDRGEYNEQFF
TRBV10-2	NA	TRBJ2-3	NA	TGCGCCAGCACAGGAACTAGCACAGATACGCAGTATTTT	CASTGTSTDTQYF
TRBV6-5	NA	TRBJ1-6	once	TGTGCCAGCACCTCGGAGGGTTTTTCACCCCTCCACTTT	CASTSEGFSPLHF
TRBV5-6	TRBD1	TRBJ2-5	NA	TGTGCCAGCACCAAAGGGACAGGGTTTTCGAAGACCCAGTACTTC	CASTKGTGFSKTQYF
TRBV3-1/TRBV3-2	TRBD1	TRBJ2-7	NA	TGTGCCAGCAGCCTATCGACCGGGACAGGGGGCGGCGAGCAGTACTTC	CASSLSTGTGGGEQYF
TRBV19	TRBD1	TRBJ2-7	NA	TGTGCCAGTAGTATAGACGTGGGACAGGGTTATTACGAGCAGTACTTC	CASSIDVGQGYYEQYF
TRBV5-1	TRBD2	TRBJ2-2	once	TGCGCCAGCGGGTTAGCGGGGGGCCCCAGGAACACCGGGGAGCTGTTTTTT	CASGLAGGPRNTGELFF
TRBV18	NA	TRBJ1-3	NA	TGTGCCAGCTCACCACGGCAGGCCGATAACTCTGGAAACACCATATATTTT	CASSPRQADNSGNTIYF
TRBV30	NA	TRBJ1-1	NA	TGTGCCTGGGGAAACTCACGGAACACTGAAGCTTTCTTT	CAWGNSRNTEAFF
TRBV7-6	TRBD1	TRBJ2-7	NA	TGTGCCAGCAGCTTAGGACAGGACAGGGGTCTGTACGAGCAGTACTTC	CASSLGQDRGLYEQYF
TRBV18	TRBD1	TRBJ2-2	NA	TGTGCCAGCTCACCCGGACAGGGAGGCACCGGGGAGCTGTTTTTT	CASSPGQGGTGELFF
TRBV11-2	NA	TRBJ2-2	NA	TGTGCAAGCGGAAGGTGGGCGACGACCACCGGGGAGCTGTTTTTT	CASGRWATTTGELFF
TRBV19	NA	TRBJ1-1	NA	TGTGCCAGTTCTCTAACAGGGTTCACTGAAGCTTTCTTT	CASSLTGFTEAFF
TRBV13	TRBD1	TRBJ1-1	NA	TGTGCCAGCAGCACCCGACAGGGGTGGACTGAAGCTTTCTTT	CASSTRQGWTEAFF
TRBV5-1	NA	TRBJ2-1	once	TGCGCCAGCAGCTTGGCACAGGGTGAGCAGTTCTTC	CASSLAQGEQFF
TRBV4-2	TRBD2	TRBJ2-3	once	TGTGCCAGCAGCCATCTAAATCCCGGGACTAGCGGGGCAAACACAGATACGCAGTATTTT	CASSHLNPGTSGANTDTQYF
TRBV7-2	NA	TRBJ1-2	NA	TGTGCCAGCAGCCAGCGGCAGGGGTCCTATGGCTACACCTTC	CASSQRQGSYGYTF
TRBV2	NA	TRBJ1-1	NA	TGTGCCAGCAGTGAAAACTTGTACACTGAAGCTTTCTTT	CASSENLYTEAFF
TRBV7-3	TRBD2	TRBJ2-1	NA	TGTGCCAGCAGTCCTCGGGGGGGCCTAGGAAATGAGCAGTTCTTC	CASSPRGGLGNEQFF
TRBV18	TRBD1	TRBJ2-5	once	TGTGCCAGCTCAGTGAACTTTCCGGGACAGCACCAAGAGACCCAGTACTTC	CASSVNFPGQHQETQYF
TRBV5-1	NA	TRBJ1-1	NA	TGCGCCAGCAGCTTGGCCTTAGGACAGAACACTGAAGCTTTCTTT	CASSLALGQNTEAFF
TRBV19	NA	TRBJ2-7	NA	TGTGCCAGTAGTAGTGGGCCCGCCAGCTCCTACGAGCAGTACTTC	CASSSGPASSYEQYF
TRBV19	TRBD1	TRBJ1-2	NA	TGTGCCAGTTTTTGGACAGGGGGCGGTGGCTACACCTTC	CASFWTGGGGYTF
TRBV29-1	TRBD1	TRBJ2-7	NA	TGCAGCGTCGTGAAGACAGGGAAGAACTACGAGCAGTACTTC	CSVVKTGKNYEQYF
TRBV2	TRBD1	TRBJ2-7	few	TGTGCCAGCCTTGTGGGGACAGTGCCATACGAGCAGTACTTC	CASLVGTVPYEQYF
TRBV10-1	TRBD1	TRBJ2-1	once	TGCGCCAGTGGGACAGACTCCTACAATGAGCAGTTCTTC	CASGTDSYNEQFF
TRBV7-9	TRBD1	TRBJ2-4	NA	TGTGCCAGCAGCTTAGTCCTCGGGACAGGGGGCGCGAATAAGGACATTCAGTACTTC	CASSLVLGTGGANKDIQYF
TRBV27	TRBD2	TRBJ2-2	NA	TGTGCCAGCAGTATACTAGCGGGGGGTCTCACCGGGGAGCTGTTTTTT	CASSILAGGLTGELFF
TRBV28	NA	TRBJ2-3	once	TGTGCCAGCAGTCTAGGACTGACTAGCACAGATACGCAGTATTTT	CASSLGLTSTDTQYF
TRBV28	TRBD1	TRBJ2-2	NA	TGTGCCAGCAAGGGACAGGGGTCGACCGGGGAGCTGTTTTTT	CASKGQGSTGELFF
TRBV9	TRBD1	TRBJ1-1	NA	TGTGCCAGCAGCCCCCGGACAGGGCTAAACACTGAAGCTTTCTTT	CASSPRTGLNTEAFF
TRBV27	TRBD1	TRBJ2-1	NA	TGTGCCAGCAGTTGGACAGGGGGCAATGAGCAGTTCTTC	CASSWTGGNEQFF
TRBV25-1	NA	TRBJ2-1	NA	TGTGCCACCCCGAATGAGCAGTTCTTC	CATPNEQFF
TRBV7-2	NA	TRBJ1-4	NA	TGTGCCAGCAGCTTCGACCGGGCAACTAATGAAAAACTGTTTTTT	CASSFDRATNEKLFF
TRBV28	NA	TRBJ2-1	NA	TGTGCCAGCCATCCTTGGGGGTACAGGGCAGAGCAGTTCTTC	CASHPWGYRAEQFF
TRBV29-1	NA	TRBJ1-2	NA	TGCAGCGTTGAAACCAAGGGTCGGGGAGGCTACACCTTC	CSVETKGRGGYTF
TRBV5-5	NA	TRBJ2-1	NA	TGTGCCAGCAGCTTGCAACCGGGACTCGAGCAGTTCTTC	CASSLQPGLEQFF